These T cell receptor beta chains were read from a single sample in a study of T-cell memory formation after mild COVID-19. TCRdb used MiXCR to reprocess the 5' RACE reads, holding one entry per CDR3 protein. The sample yields 450,000 to 700,000 distinct CDR3 sequences, roughly 17% seen once. Sequences were obtained from PBMCs or a T cell subset sorted from them (not recorded which). Receptors originate from an adult woman who had mild COVID-19 (a few samples of this study predate the infection). Cell type and time point are not known. Both conserved end residues are part of each CDR3. A D gene is named only where the DNA matches it firmly. Clone size is stated in some rows and not others, as once, few, many or a class when expanded.

J: TRBJ2-5
size: .
V: TRBV6-5
D: TRBD1
DNA: TGTGCCAGCAACCAAAGACAGGGAAGGACCCAGTACTTC
CDR3: CASNQRQGRTQYF

J: TRBJ1-2
size: .
V: TRBV12-3/TRBV12-4
D: .
DNA: TGTGCCAGCAGTTTCGGCAGACAGAGGGATGGCTACACCTTC
CDR3: CASSFGRQRDGYTF

J: TRBJ2-1
size: .
V: TRBV7-9
D: TRBD1
DNA: TGTGCCAGCAGCCCAGGGGGATACGGTATCTCCTACAATGAGCAGTTCTTC
CDR3: CASSPGGYGISYNEQFF

J: TRBJ1-5
size: .
V: TRBV18
D: .
DNA: TGTGCCAGCTCACCAGGGGCATATCAGCCCCAGCATTTT
CDR3: CASSPGAYQPQHF

J: TRBJ2-7
size: .
V: TRBV10-3
D: TRBD2
DNA: TGTGCCACCGCGACTAGCAGACCCCCCTACGAGCAGTACTTC
CDR3: CATATSRPPYEQYF

J: TRBJ2-5
size: many
V: TRBV5-1
D: TRBD2
DNA: TGCGCCAGCAGCTGGGGACTAGCGGCACAAGAGACCCAGTACTTC
CDR3: CASSWGLAAQETQYF

J: TRBJ2-1
size: .
V: TRBV24-1
D: TRBD1
DNA: TGTGCCACCAGTGATTTGGTACAGGGGTGGTTCTTC
CDR3: CATSDLVQGWFF

J: TRBJ2-5
size: .
V: TRBV7-6
D: .
DNA: TGTGCCAGCAGCTCGGGTGTTTTCGATCAAGAGACCCAGTACTTC
CDR3: CASSSGVFDQETQYF

J: TRBJ2-3
size: many
V: TRBV5-1
D: TRBD1
DNA: TGCGCCAGCAGCCGTGGGACAGGCTCTAGCACAGATACGCAGTATTTT
CDR3: CASSRGTGSSTDTQYF

J: TRBJ1-4
size: .
V: TRBV20-1
D: .
DNA: TGCAGTGCTAGTTTAGGGGTTTTGAGTGAAAAACTGTTTTTT
CDR3: CSASLGVLSEKLFF

J: TRBJ2-5
size: few
V: TRBV7-2
D: .
DNA: TGTGCCAGCAGCTTAATGGCGGCGCGGGGCGAGACCCAGTACTTC
CDR3: CASSLMAARGETQYF